The present T cell receptor (beta chain) was sequenced within a study of identical twins (dated by TCRdb to 2016 to 2018). Background on the whole study: The study deep-sequenced TCR alpha and beta repertoires from monozygotic twins, unrelated adults of various ages and cord blood to test whether fetal clonotypes persist. To rule out contamination, replicate twin experiments were performed at different times with different library preparation protocols. Beyond this particular receptor, the publication reports: Recombination models systematically underestimated out-of-frame TCR alpha sharing in monozygotic twins but agreed with sharing between unrelated individuals. Zero-insertion analyses could be partly confounded by invariant T cells such as MAIT and iNKT, although diverse VJ usage argued against such confounding for most clonotypes. Because the same donors could not be followed over many years, conclusions were based on cross-sectional statistical analysis. Compared with coincidental sharing between unrelated individuals, out-of-frame TCR alpha sequences shared between twins showed an excess of sequences with low generation probability. Excess twin sharing in beta out-of-frame sequences was weaker because fewer shared sequences lowered the signal-to-noise ratio. Fewer insertions were carried by abundant cord blood beta clonotypes, a similar but weaker trend appeared in young adult naive repertoires, and no such trend appeared in memory repertoires.

Every donor in the study was a healthy Caucasian. The twin cohort consisted of three pairs of female monozygotic twins, all aged roughly 18 to 30 years. CD4+ and CD8+ T cell populations were isolated with positive isolation kits from Invitrogen. Library preparation employed 5' RACE. The data were produced on an Illumina HiSeq 2000. Template switching added a universal primer binding site, and the final cDNA carried a unique molecular identifier that allowed TCR cDNA molecules to be counted accurately. Specific primers in the conserved constant-segment region were used to synthesize first-strand cDNA for the TCR alpha and beta chains. To control for contamination, every cDNA library carried two barcodes: a SMART-Mk sample barcode plus Illumina barcodes. TruSeq adapter sequences and Illumina sample barcodes were added in two successive PCR steps. Sequencing of the TCR alpha and beta cDNA libraries was done on the Illumina HiSeq platform using custom primers. The paper's processing steps were these. MiGEC processed the raw reads to extract unique molecular identifiers, while MiXCR was used to determine the CDR3 positions. Recombination models were inferred per individual with the repgenHMM and IGoR tools using an EM algorithm. Shared clonotype analysis was performed with the tcR package in R, normalizing sharing by the product of cloneset sizes. To study raw recombination without the effects of thymic and clonal selection, out-of-frame nonproductive sequences were analyzed. TCRdb took the public reads, trimmed them with fastp at Q25, ran MiXCR for clone calling and kept in-frame beta chains. Rows are combined by CDR3 protein, so each entry shows the most common genes and DNA. TCRdb, not the authors, supplied the V and J calls. The sample includes some 190,000 distinct CDR3 sequences, with approximately 15% observed a single time. Of the sample, 40% is held by the ten largest clones.

V is shortened by 0 bases, J by 9 bases, and the region joining them spans 21 bases. Looking up the germline V gene (reference sequence) yields CDR1 LGHDT and CDR2 YNNKEL. There are 16 amino acids in the CDR3, from cysteine to phenylalanine inclusive. The retained sequence is limited to the CDR3, 48 bases, with the frame set at the first base. About this clonotype: Its antigen specificity is not known. It has no much larger one-base neighbor in the sample; base qualities were not kept.

These data were also filed under a second study, of T cells expressing NK-cell markers. According to the second study: In sorted CD3+CD56+NKG2C+, CD3+CD56+NKG2C- and CD3+CD56-NKG2C+ T-cell subsets from eight donors, TCR beta-chain repertoires were profiled. Among the eight sequenced donors, seven were HCMV-seropositive and one was HCMV-seronegative. To restrict sorting to alphabetaTCR-expressing T cells, an anti-gammadeltaTCR antibody was added in several experiments. In several donors, the dominant CD3+CD56+NKG2C+ clonotypes were found to rank among the top 10 CD8+ clonotypes and to make up about 1.0-7.5% of CD8+ T cells. Those dominant clonotypes were again the most abundant among CD3+CD56-NKG2C+ cells in several donors, at roughly 25-65%. Whether the expanded NKG2C-expressing T cell clones were specific for HCMV antigens remained unclear. Randomly selected healthy volunteers, three men and five women, were used as the eight sequenced donors. To determine HCMV serostatus, a commercial ELISA kit was used to detect HCMV-specific IgG in serum. MIGEC was used to demultiplex reads and group the reads by UMI, and MiTCR was used to assemble and quantify clonotypes. To exclude erroneous sequences, any TCR cDNA sequence not supported by at least two reads was discarded. The tcR package was used for downstream repertoire analysis, and clonotypes were matched between fractions using CDR3 nucleotide sequence together with V segment. VDJmatch was used to annotate antigen specificity against VDJdb, with one amino acid substitution in CDR3 allowed.

Specimen: CD8+ T cells sorted from blood. Recombination linked TRBV3-1 to TRBJ2-7, and TRBD2 may be the D gene, going by 5 matching bases. This clonotype originated in a woman aged 18-35 years in good health. For the CDR3, the sequence is CASSQELPPRPEGQYF. The DNA sequence reads TGTGCCAGCAGCCAAGAGTTACCGCCACGGCCAGAGGGGCAGTACTTC.